This TCR beta chain came from a study of cytomegalovirus exposure and HLA in healthy donors. Looking at the study overall: Among about 400 genotyped donors, 65% to 90% fell in the Caucasian-associated ancestry cluster.

General study results and limits: Later genetic work tied a missense DCLRE1C variant to beta-chain V and J trimming. Across HLA loci, a later analysis found differing TCR association rates, with DRB1 most and HLA-C fewest. Being productive about 87% or about 30% of the time was typical of most TCR beta V segments in an earlier analysis.

This clone has just a few counts. Its matching antigen is unknown. The ends lost 6 bases at V and 1 base at J; junction bases unmatched: 8. The CDR3 has 14 amino acids. Per the germline V gene, CDR1 is SQVTM and CDR2 is ANQGSEA. The study ran its PCR with 60 Vbeta and 13 Jbeta primers. Here immunoSEQ multiplex PCR was the method, and the copy in TCRdb shows in-frame clones only, minus some. Among some 200,000 clones listed, 78% were seen once. The sequenced sample consisted of PBMCs. The rearrangement links TRBV29-1 to TRBJ1-2, with 7 bases lining up with TRBD1. The clonotype was recovered from a female donor in good health and CMV-seronegative. CDR3 loop: CSVPGTVYNYGYTF. The CDR3 region has the DNA TGCAGCGTCCCCGGGACAGTTTATAACTATGGCTACACCTTC.